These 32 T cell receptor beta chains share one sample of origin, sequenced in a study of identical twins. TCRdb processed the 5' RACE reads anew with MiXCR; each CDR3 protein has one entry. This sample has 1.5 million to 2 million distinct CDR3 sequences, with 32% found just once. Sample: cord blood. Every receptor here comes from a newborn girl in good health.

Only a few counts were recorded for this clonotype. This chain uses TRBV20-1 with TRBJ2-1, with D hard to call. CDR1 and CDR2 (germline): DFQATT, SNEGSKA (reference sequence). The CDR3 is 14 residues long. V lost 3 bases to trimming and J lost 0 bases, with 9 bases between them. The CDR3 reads CSARVRGSYNEQFF. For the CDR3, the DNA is TGCAGTGCTAGGGTTCGTGGCTCCTACAATGAGCAGTTCTTC.

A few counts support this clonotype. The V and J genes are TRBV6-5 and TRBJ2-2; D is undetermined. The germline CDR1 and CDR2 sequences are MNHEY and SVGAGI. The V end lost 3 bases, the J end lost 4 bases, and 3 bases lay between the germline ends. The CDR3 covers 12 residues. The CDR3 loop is CASSYPTGELFF. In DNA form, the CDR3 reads TGTGCCAGCAGTTATCCCACCGGGGAGCTGTTTTTT.

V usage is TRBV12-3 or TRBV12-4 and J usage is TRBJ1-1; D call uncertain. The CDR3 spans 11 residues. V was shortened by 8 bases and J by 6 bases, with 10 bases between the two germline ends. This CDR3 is CASPPISEAFF. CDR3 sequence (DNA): TGTGCCAGCCCACCTATTTCTGAAGCTTTCTTT.

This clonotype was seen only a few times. The CDR3 sequence: CSAPRLVFPYNEQFF. The CDR3 region has the DNA TGCAGTGCTCCCCGACTAGTTTTCCCCTACAATGAGCAGTTCTTC. This rearrangement joins TRBV20-1 to TRBJ2-1; D is possibly TRBD2 (6 bases). The CDR3 length is 15 residues. V was cut by 5 bases and J by 2 bases, with 16 bases left in between. Germline V gene sequence: CDR1 DFQATT, CDR2 SNEGSKA (reference sequence).

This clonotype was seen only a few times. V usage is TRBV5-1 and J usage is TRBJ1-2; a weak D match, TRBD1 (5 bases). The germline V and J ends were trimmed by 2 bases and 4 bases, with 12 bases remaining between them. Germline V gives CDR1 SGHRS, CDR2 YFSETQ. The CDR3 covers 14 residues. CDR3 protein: CASSFRGESYGYTF. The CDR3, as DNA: TGCGCCAGCAGCTTTCGGGGGGAGAGCTATGGCTACACCTTC.

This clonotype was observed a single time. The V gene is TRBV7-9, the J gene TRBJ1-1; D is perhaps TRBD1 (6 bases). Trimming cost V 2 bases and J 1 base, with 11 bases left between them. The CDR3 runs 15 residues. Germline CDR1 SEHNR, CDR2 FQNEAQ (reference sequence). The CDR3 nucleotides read TGTGCCAGCAGCTTACCCCTACAGGGGAACACTGAAGCTTTCTTT. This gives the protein CASSLPLQGNTEAFF. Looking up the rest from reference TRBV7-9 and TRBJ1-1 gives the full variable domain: DTGVSQNPRHKITKRGQNVTFRCDPISEHNRLYWYRQTLGQGPEFLTYFQNEAQLEKSRLLSDRFSAERPKGSFSTLEIQRTEQGDSAMYLCASSLPLQGNTEAFFGQGTRLTVV.

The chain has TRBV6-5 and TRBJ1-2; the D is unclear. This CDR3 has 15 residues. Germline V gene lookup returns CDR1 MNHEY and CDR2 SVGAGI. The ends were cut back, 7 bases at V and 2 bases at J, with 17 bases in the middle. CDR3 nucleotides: TGTGCCAGCACCGACCCCCGGGAGTTGAACTATGGCTACACCTTC. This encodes CASTDPRELNYGYTF.

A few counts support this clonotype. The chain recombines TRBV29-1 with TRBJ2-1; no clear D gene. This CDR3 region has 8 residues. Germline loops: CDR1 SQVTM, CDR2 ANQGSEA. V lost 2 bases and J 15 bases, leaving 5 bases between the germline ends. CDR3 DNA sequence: TGCAGCGTTGAAAAGGGGTTCTTC. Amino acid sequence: CSVEKGFF.

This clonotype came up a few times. In DNA form, the CDR3 reads TGTGCCAGCAGCCAAGTACTAGCGGGGGCTTACAATGAGCAGTTCTTC. This translates into CASSQVLAGAYNEQFF. The V and J genes are TRBV3-1 and TRBJ2-1, with 11 bases identical to TRBD2. V was pared by 1 base and J by 4 bases, with 3 bases of the junction left unmatched. In germline, CDR1 is LGHDT, CDR2 YNNKEL (reference sequence). The CDR3 is made up of 16 amino acids.

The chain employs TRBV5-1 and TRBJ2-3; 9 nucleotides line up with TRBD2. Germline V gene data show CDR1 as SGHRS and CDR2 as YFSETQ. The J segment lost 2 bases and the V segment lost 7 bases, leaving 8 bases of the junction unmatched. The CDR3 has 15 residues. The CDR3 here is CASGRAGGYTDTQYF. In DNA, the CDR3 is TGCGCCAGCGGTCGGGCGGGAGGGTACACAGATACGCAGTATTTT.

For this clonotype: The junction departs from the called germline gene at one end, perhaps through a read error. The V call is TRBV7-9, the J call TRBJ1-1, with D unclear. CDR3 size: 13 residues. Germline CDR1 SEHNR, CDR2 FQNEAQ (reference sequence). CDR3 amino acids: CVSSLAEITEAFF. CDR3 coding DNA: TGTGTCAGCAGCTTAGCGGAGATTACTGAAGCTTTCTTT.

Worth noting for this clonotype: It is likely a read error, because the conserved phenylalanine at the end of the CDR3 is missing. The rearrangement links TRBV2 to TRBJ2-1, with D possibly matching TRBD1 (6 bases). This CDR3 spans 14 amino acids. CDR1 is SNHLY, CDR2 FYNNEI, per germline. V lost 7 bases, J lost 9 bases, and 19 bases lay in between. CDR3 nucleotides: TGTGCCAGCACCGACAGGCGCCCTCAGGGTGAGCAGTTCATC. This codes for CASTDRRPQGEQFI.

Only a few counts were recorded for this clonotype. In DNA, the CDR3 is TGTGCCAGCAGTTTATCTATAAGGGACGGAACTAATGAAAAACTGTTTTTT. Translating gives CASSLSIRDGTNEKLFF. This sequence joins TRBV27 and TRBJ1-4; D is perhaps TRBD1 (5 bases). Germline CDR1 and CDR2: MNHEY and SMNVEV (reference sequence). There are 17 residues in the CDR3. The V gene lost 0 bases and the J gene lost 1 base, with 12 bases spanning the gap.

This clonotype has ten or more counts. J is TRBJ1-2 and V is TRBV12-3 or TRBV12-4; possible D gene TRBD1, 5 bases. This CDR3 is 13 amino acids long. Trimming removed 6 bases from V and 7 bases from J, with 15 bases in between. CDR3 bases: TGTGCCAGCAGCCTAACAGGTCAGGTTGGCTACACCTTC. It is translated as CASSLTGQVGYTF.

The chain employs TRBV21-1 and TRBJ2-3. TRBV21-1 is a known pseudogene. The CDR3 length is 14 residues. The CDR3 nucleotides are TGTGCCAGCAGAATAGACATGAGGCCAGATACGCAGTATTTT. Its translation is CASRIDMRPDTQYF.

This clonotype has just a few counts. CDR3 nucleotide sequence: TGTGCCAGCAGTGAAAGCCGACAGGGAAACACTGAAGCTTTCTTT. This codes for CASSESRQGNTEAFF. The chain uses TRBV6-1 and TRBJ1-1, with 7 nucleotides matching TRBD1. The germline CDR1 and CDR2 sequences are MNHNS and SASEGT. The CDR3 consists of 15 residues. V lost 2 bases to trimming and J lost 2 bases; unmatched junction nucleotides: 5.

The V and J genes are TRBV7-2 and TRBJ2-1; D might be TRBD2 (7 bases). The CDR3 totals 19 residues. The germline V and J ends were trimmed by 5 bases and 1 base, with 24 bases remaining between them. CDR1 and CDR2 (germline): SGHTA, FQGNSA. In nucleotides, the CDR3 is TGTGCCAGCAGCGTACCTAGCGGAAGTAGCACAGGGTCCTACAATGAGCAGTTCTTC. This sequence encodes CASSVPSGSSTGSYNEQFF.

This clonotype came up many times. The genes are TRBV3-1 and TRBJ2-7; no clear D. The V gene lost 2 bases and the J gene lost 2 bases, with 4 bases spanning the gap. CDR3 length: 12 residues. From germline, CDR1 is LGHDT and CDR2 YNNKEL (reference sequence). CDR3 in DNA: TGTGCCAGCAGCCAAACAGCCTACGAGCAGTACTTC. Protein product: CASSQTAYEQYF.

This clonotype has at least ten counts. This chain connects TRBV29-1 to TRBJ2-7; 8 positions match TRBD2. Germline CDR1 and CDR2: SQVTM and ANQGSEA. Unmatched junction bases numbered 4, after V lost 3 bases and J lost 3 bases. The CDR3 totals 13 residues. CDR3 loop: CSVDPREGYEQYF. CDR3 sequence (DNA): TGCAGCGTTGACCCCCGGGAGGGCTACGAGCAGTACTTC.

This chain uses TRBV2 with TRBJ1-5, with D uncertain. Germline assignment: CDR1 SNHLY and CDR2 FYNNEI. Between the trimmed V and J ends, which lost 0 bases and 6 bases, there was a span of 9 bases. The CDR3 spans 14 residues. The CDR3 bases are TGTGCCAGCAGTGAAGCCTTGTTGGGTCAGCCCCAGCATTTT. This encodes CASSEALLGQPQHF.

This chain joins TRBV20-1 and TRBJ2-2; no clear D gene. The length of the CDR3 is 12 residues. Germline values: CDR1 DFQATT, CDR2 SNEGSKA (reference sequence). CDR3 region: CRAVGNTGELFF. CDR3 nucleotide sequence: TGCAGGGCGGTCGGAAACACCGGGGAGCTGTTTTTT.

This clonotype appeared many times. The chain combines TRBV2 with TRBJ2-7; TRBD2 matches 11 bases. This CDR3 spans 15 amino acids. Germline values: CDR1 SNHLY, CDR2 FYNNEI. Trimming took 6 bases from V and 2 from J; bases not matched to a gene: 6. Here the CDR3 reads CASRLGTSGAYEQYF. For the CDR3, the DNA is TGTGCCAGCAGACTTGGGACTAGCGGAGCCTACGAGCAGTACTTC. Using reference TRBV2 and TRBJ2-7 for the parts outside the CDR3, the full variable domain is EPEVTQTPSHQVTQMGQEVILRCVPISNHLYFYWYRQILGQKVEFLVSFYNNEISEKSEIFDDQFSVERPDGSNFTLKIRSTKLEDSAMYFCASRLGTSGAYEQYFGPGTRLTVT.

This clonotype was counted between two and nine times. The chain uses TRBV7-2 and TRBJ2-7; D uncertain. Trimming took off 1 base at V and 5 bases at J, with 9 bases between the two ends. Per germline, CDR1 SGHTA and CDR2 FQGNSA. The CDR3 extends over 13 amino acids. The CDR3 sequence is CASSLEKRHEQYF. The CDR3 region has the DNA TGTGCCAGCAGCTTAGAAAAGCGTCACGAGCAGTACTTC.

The CDR3 spells CASSLAPEGGKTQYF. CDR3 coding DNA: TGTGCCAGCAGCTTAGCGCCGGAGGGGGGGAAGACCCAGTACTTC. The J gene is TRBJ2-5, the V gene TRBV7-2; D might be TRBD2 (7 bases). The CDR3 sequence is 15 residues long. V lost 0 bases to trimming and J lost 6 bases, with 14 bases between them. CDR1 and CDR2 (germline): SGHTA, FQGNSA.

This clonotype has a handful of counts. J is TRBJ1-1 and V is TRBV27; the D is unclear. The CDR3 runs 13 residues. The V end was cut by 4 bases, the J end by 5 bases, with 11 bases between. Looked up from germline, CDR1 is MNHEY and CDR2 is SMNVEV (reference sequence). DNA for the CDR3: TGTGCCAGCAGTTATATCGCGGGGACTGAAGCTTTCTTT. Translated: CASSYIAGTEAFF.

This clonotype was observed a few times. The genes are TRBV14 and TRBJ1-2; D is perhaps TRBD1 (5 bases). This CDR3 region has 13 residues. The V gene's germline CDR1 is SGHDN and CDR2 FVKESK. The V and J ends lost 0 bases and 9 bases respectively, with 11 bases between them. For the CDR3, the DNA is TGTGCCAGCAGCCAAGAACGAGGGGCCAGCTACACCTTC. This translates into CASSQERGASYTF.

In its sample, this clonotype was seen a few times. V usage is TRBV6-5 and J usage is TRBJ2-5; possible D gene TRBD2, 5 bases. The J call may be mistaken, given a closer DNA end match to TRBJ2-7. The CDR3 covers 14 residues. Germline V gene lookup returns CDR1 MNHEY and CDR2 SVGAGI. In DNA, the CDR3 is TGTGCCAGCAGTTACTCGGGAGATAGGGACGAGCAGTACTTC. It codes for CASSYSGDRDEQYF.

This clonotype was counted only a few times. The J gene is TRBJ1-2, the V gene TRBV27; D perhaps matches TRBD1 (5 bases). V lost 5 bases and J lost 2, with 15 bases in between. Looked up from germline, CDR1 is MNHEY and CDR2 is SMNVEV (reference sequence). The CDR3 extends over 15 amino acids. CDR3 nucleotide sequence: TGTGCCAGCAGTCCACTTACGACAGTCAACTATGGCTACACCTTC. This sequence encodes CASSPLTTVNYGYTF.

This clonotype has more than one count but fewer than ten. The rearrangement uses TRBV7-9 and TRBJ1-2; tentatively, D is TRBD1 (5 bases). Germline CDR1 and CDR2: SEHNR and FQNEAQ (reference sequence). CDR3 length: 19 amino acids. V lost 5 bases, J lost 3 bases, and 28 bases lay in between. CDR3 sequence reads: CASSLVYGDSYPSDYGYTF. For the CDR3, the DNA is TGTGCCAGCAGCCTCGTGTATGGGGACTCCTACCCGTCCGACTATGGCTACACCTTC.

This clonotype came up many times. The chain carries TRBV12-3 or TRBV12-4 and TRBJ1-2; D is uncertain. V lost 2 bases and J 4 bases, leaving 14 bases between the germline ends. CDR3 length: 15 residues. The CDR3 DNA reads TGTGCCAGCAGTTTAAAGGACGGAACCCTCTATGGCTACACCTTC. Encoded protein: CASSLKDGTLYGYTF.

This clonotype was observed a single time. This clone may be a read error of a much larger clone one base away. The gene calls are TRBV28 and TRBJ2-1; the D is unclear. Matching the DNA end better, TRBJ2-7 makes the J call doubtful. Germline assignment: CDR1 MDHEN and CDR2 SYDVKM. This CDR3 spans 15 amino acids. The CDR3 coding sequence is TGTGCCAGCAGTCTGACTTTTAGCTCCTACAATGAGCAGTACTTC. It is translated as CASSLTFSSYNEQYF.

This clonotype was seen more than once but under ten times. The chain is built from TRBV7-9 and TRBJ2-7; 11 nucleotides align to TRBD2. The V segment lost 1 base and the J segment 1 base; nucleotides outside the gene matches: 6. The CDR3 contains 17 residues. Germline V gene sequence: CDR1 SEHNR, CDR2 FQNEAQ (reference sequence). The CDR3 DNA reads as TGTGCCAGCAGCTTAGTAGCCCGACTAGCGGGATCCTACGAGCAGTACTTC. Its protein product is CASSLVARLAGSYEQYF.